Given below is one TCR beta chain in context. The antigen remains unidentified. The time point denotes: new active TB diagnosis, blood taken before or within 7 days of starting treatment. On average roughly 100,000 T cells per donor were immunosequenced. The data were produced by immunoSEQ multiplex PCR, yet TCRdb's version contains in-frame clones alone and is incomplete. This sample has tens of thousands of clones, with 86% found just once. This CDR3 spans 14 amino acids. CDR1 SGHDN and CDR2 FVKESK come from the germline V gene. V was cut by 1 base and J by 8 bases, with 12 bases left in between. This sample is drawn from a study of T cells in tuberculosis. Study overall: T cells were selected with CD1B tetramers loaded with glucose monomycolate. Samples predate treatment or fall within its first 7 days. Whole-study findings and limits: GMM-specific TCRs were nearer to active tuberculosis alpha repertoires, suggesting expansion.

The chain carries TRBV14 and TRBJ2-4; D unclear. The input for sequencing was PBMCs, taken at tuberculosis diagnosis. This clonotype was sampled from an adult with tuberculosis. CDR3 in DNA: TGTGCCAGCAGCCAAGTGGCACAGCTGGACATTCAGTACTTC. Translation: CASSQVAQLDIQYF. The full variable domain, with the rest looked up from reference TRBV14 and TRBJ2-4, is EAGVTQFPSHSVIEKGQTVTLRCDPISGHDNLYWYRRVMGKEIKFLLHFVKESKQDESGMPNNRFLAERTGGTYSTLKVQPAELEDSGVYFCASSQVAQLDIQYFGAGTRLSVL.